Listed here are 29 T cell receptor beta chains from one sample, sequenced in a study of post-analysis software for immune sequencing data. Study outcomes and limitations: The study found TRBV5-6, TRBV5-1 and TRBV20-1 among five or six TRBV segments more frequent in patients than controls.

Unique molecular identifiers featured in each of the TCR beta cDNA libraries. MiXCR was run by TCRdb on the PCR reads, yielding one entry per CDR3 protein. This table holds about 800,000 distinct CDR3 sequences, less than 35% found once. No antigen has been identified for these receptors. Sequencing was performed on blood. Receptor source: a girl aged 10 to 17 with multiple sclerosis.

This clonotype was counted only a few times. The rearrangement uses TRBV6-1 and TRBJ2-2; 10 nucleotides agree with TRBD2. Germline lookup yields CDR1 MNHNS and CDR2 SASEGT. The CDR3 runs 17 residues. V trimming: 2 bases; J trimming: 5 bases; junction bases outside the gene matches: 8. CDR3 protein: CASSENASGSRTGELFF. The CDR3 DNA is TGTGCCAGCAGTGAAAACGCTAGCGGGAGTCGGACCGGGGAGCTGTTTTTT.

This chain joins TRBV20-1 and TRBJ2-1; D is uncertain. The V gene lost 5 bases and the J gene lost 4 bases, with 15 bases spanning the gap. The CDR3 extends over 14 amino acids. Germline V lookup: CDR1 DFQATT, CDR2 SNEGSKA (reference sequence). The CDR3 spells CSAGSLLSYNEQFF. As DNA, the CDR3 is TGCAGTGCTGGGTCCCTATTGTCTTACAATGAGCAGTTCTTC.

J is TRBJ2-3 and V is TRBV4-1, with 8 bases fitting TRBD2. V lost 0 bases, J lost 1 base, and 6 bases stayed unmatched. The CDR3 has 17 amino acids. Germline V lookup: CDR1 MGHRA, CDR2 YSYEKL. Here the CDR3 reads CASSQDGAGGGTDTQYF. As DNA, the CDR3 is TGCGCCAGCAGCCAAGATGGGGCGGGGGGTGGCACAGATACGCAGTATTTT.

The V and J genes are TRBV6-2 or TRBV6-3 and TRBJ1-5; no clear D. CDR1 and CDR2 (germline): MNHEY, SVGEGT. This CDR3 contains 14 residues. Deletions cut 8 bases from V and 0 bases from J, with 11 bases between. The CDR3 region is CASGRANSNQPQHF. Here the CDR3 DNA reads TGTGCCAGCGGAAGAGCCAATAGCAATCAGCCCCAGCATTTT.

This clonotype was detected ten times or more. One junction end disagrees with the germline gene, perhaps due to a read error. The chain links TRBV5-1 to TRBJ2-7; 9 nucleotides line up with TRBD2. Germline values: CDR1 SGHRS, CDR2 YFSETQ. The CDR3 spans 14 residues. The CDR3 sequence: CASSFSGSSYEQYF. For the CDR3, the DNA is TGTGCCAGCAGCTTTAGCGGGAGCTCCTACGAGCAGTACTTC.

In its sample, this clonotype was seen a few times. The rearrangement links TRBV28 to TRBJ2-7; TRBD2 might be the D (6 bases). CDR3 length equals 14 residues. The germline CDR1 and CDR2 sequences are MDHEN and SYDVKM. V was shortened by 6 bases and J by 4 bases, with 16 bases between the two germline ends. The CDR3 coding sequence is TGTGCCAGCAGCTGGCGGGACGGGAGATACGAGCAGTACTTC. Translating gives CASSWRDGRYEQYF.

The chain employs TRBV20-1 and TRBJ2-5, with a possible D match to TRBD2 (5 bases). Deletions cut 5 bases from V and 2 bases from J, with 15 bases between. The CDR3 totals 14 residues. Germline CDR1 and CDR2: DFQATT and SNEGSKA (reference sequence). The CDR3 loop reads CSAEQPDWQETQYF. The CDR3 DNA is TGCAGTGCTGAGCAACCGGACTGGCAAGAGACCCAGTACTTC.

This clonotype was seen a few times. The rearrangement links TRBV5-6 to TRBJ1-2; TRBD1 matches 7 bases. Germline trimming cut 0 bases from V and 5 bases from J; bases unmatched to any gene: 4. This CDR3 is built from 14 residues. The germline CDR1 and CDR2 sequences are SGHDT and YYEEEE. Here the CDR3 DNA reads TGTGCCAGCAGCTTGGGTTTCAGGGGGTATGGCTACACCTTC. It codes for CASSLGFRGYGYTF.

This clonotype was found a few times. The J gene is TRBJ2-3, the V gene TRBV4-3, with D maybe TRBD1 (6 bases). Per the germline V gene, CDR1 is LGHNA and CDR2 is YSLEER. The CDR3 is made up of 16 amino acids. The V gene lost 2 bases and the J gene lost 4 bases, with 16 bases spanning the gap. The CDR3 sequence is CASSQTIQGIPDTQYF. CDR3 in DNA: TGCGCCAGCAGCCAAACTATACAGGGCATCCCAGATACGCAGTATTTT.

A few counts support this clonotype. The chain links TRBV10-3 to TRBJ2-4, with 11 bases aligning to TRBD2. The J call is doubtful: the DNA matches TRBJ2-7 better. The CDR3 has 15 residues. Germline CDR1 is ENHRY and CDR2 is SYGVKD. The CDR3 here is CAIRPTSGSGYEQYF. In DNA form, the CDR3 reads TGTGCCATCAGACCCACTAGCGGGAGTGGCTACGAGCAGTACTTC.

V gene TRBV4-3 combines with J gene TRBJ2-1; 12 bases are a match to TRBD1. Looked up from germline, CDR1 is LGHNA and CDR2 is YSLEER. V gave up 3 bases and J gave up 6 bases; unmatched junction bases: 12. CDR3 length: 18 amino acids. The CDR3, as DNA: TGCGCCAGCAGCCAGGGGTTGCCGGGACAGGGGGCGTTCAATGAGCAGTTCTTC. It codes for CASSQGLPGQGAFNEQFF.

This clonotype occurred a few times. The chain is built from TRBV4-2 and TRBJ2-3; D gene uncertain. There are 14 residues in the CDR3. Germline V gene data show CDR1 as LGHNA and CDR2 as YNFKEQ. V was shortened by 1 base and J by 2 bases, with 7 bases between the two germline ends. The CDR3 nucleotides read TGTGCCAGCAGCCAAGGCGTTTACACAGATACGCAGTATTTT. Its protein is CASSQGVYTDTQYF.

The gene calls are TRBV20-1 and TRBJ1-5; tentative D call: TRBD1 (5 bases). Between the trimmed V and J ends, which lost 6 bases and 0 bases, there was a span of 15 bases. The CDR3 extends over 15 amino acids. From germline, CDR1 is DFQATT and CDR2 SNEGSKA (reference sequence). The CDR3 sequence: CSAYGGENSNQPQHF. The CDR3 coding sequence is TGCAGTGCCTATGGGGGGGAGAATAGCAATCAGCCCCAGCATTTT.

The gene calls are TRBV7-2 and TRBJ2-4; no firm D call. The J call may not be correct, given that the DNA end is closer to TRBJ2-7. The germline V gene has CDR1 SGHTA and CDR2 FQGNSA. CDR3 length equals 12 residues. The CDR3, as DNA: TGTGCCAGCAGCCACCCCGTAGTCGAGCAGTACTTC. Translation gives CASSHPVVEQYF.

The rearrangement uses TRBV11-2 and TRBJ2-1; 8 bases fit TRBD2. This CDR3 is 14 amino acids long. Per germline, CDR1 SGHAT and CDR2 FQNNGV. V lost 6 bases and J lost 7; bases outside the gene matches: 8. The CDR3 bases are TGTGCCAGCAGTTATGCCGGGACTAGGAATGAGCAGTTCTTC. Its protein product is CASSYAGTRNEQFF.

This clonotype came up a few times. V is TRBV10-3 and J is TRBJ2-5, with D uncertain. Trimming cost V 10 bases and J 0 bases, with 12 bases left between them. Germline V gene lookup returns CDR1 ENHRY and CDR2 SYGVKD. The CDR3 has 13 residues. As DNA, the CDR3 is TGTGCCACACAAAGGCAGTACCAAGAGACCCAGTACTTC. This codes for CATQRQYQETQYF.

The chain links TRBV28 to TRBJ2-5, with 8 nucleotides matching TRBD2. The J segment lost 5 bases and the V segment lost 7 bases, leaving 6 bases of the junction unmatched. Germline values: CDR1 MDHEN, CDR2 SYDVKM. The CDR3 is made up of 13 amino acids. The CDR3 reads CASNPAGAETQYF. The CDR3, as DNA: TGTGCCAGCAACCCAGCGGGAGCGGAGACCCAGTACTTC.

This clonotype has ten or more counts. V and J are TRBV15 and TRBJ2-1, with 10 positions matching TRBD1. V shed 1 base, J shed 9 bases, and the junction held 6 bases outside the gene matches. The CDR3 spans 15 residues. Per germline, CDR1 LNHNV and CDR2 YYDKDF (reference sequence). In DNA form, the CDR3 reads TGTGCCACCAGCAGAGGGGGACAGGGGCGAGGTGAGCAGTTCTTC. Translating gives CATSRGGQGRGEQFF.

This clonotype showed up just a few times. This rearrangement joins TRBV5-1 to TRBJ2-7, with 10 bases fitting TRBD1. After removal of 3 bases from V and 2 bases from J, the junction contained 5 bases not matched to a gene. Germline V CDR1 and CDR2: SGHRS, YFSETQ. The CDR3 extends over 15 amino acids. CDR3 residues: CASSSGQGVAYEQYF. CDR3 bases: TGCGCCAGCAGCTCCGGACAGGGGGTTGCCTACGAGCAGTACTTC. Full variable domain (remainder filled in from reference TRBV5-1 and TRBJ2-7): KAGVTQTPRYLIKTRGQQVTLSCSPISGHRSVSWYQQTPGQGLQFLFEYFSETQRNKGNFPGRFSGRQFSNSRSEMNVSTLELGDSALYLCASSSGQGVAYEQYFGPGTRLTVT.

This rearrangement joins TRBV29-1 to TRBJ2-7, with unresolved D. The CDR3 contains 13 residues. In germline, CDR1 is SQVTM, CDR2 ANQGSEA. Trimming removed 4 bases at V and 3 bases at J, with 13 bases between. CDR3 bases: TGCAGCGTTGTGGGTCCAGGAGACTACGAGCAGTACTTC. Encoded protein: CSVVGPGDYEQYF.

A few counts support this clonotype. V usage is TRBV13 and J usage is TRBJ2-7; D may be TRBD2 (8 bases). Germline assignment: CDR1 PRHDT and CDR2 FYEKMQ (reference sequence). V lost 4 bases, J lost 2 bases, and 18 bases lay in between. The CDR3 runs to 16 residues. The CDR3 spells CASSYWDSGRTYEQYF. Here the CDR3 DNA reads TGTGCCAGCAGCTACTGGGACAGCGGGAGAACCTACGAGCAGTACTTC.

This clonotype has a handful of counts. The chain carries TRBV4-3 and TRBJ2-7, with 8 bases that match TRBD2. The CDR3 covers 14 residues. CDR1 is LGHNA and CDR2 is YSLEER in the germline V gene. The junction had 1 base not matched to a gene; V was cut back by 0 bases and J by 3 bases. Here the CDR3 reads CASSQDSGNYEQYF. In nucleotides, the CDR3 is TGCGCCAGCAGCCAAGATAGCGGGAACTACGAGCAGTACTTC.

This rearrangement joins TRBV7-8 to TRBJ2-4; D may correspond to TRBD1 or TRBD2 (7 bases each). The germline V gene has CDR1 SGHVS and CDR2 FQNEAQ. CDR3 length: 15 amino acids. The ends were cut back, 6 bases at V and 1 base at J, with 13 bases in the middle. The CDR3 sequence is CASRQGEGAKNIQYF. CDR3 bases: TGTGCCAGCAGGCAGGGGGAGGGGGCCAAAAACATTCAGTACTTC.

The gene calls are TRBV3-1 and TRBJ2-7; D ambiguous. The CDR3 has 13 residues. CDR1 and CDR2 from the germline V gene are LGHDT and YNNKEL (reference sequence). Deletions cut 4 bases from V and 4 bases from J, with 11 bases between. In DNA form, the CDR3 reads TGTGCCAGCAGCCGGGCGGCATCTTACGAGCAGTACTTC. This gives the protein CASSRAASYEQYF.

This chain's CDR3 is CASSQYLGSSYEQYF. CDR3 nucleotides: TGCGCCAGCAGCCAGTACCTAGGGAGCTCCTACGAGCAGTACTTC. This rearrangement joins TRBV4-3 to TRBJ2-7; a possible D gene is TRBD2 (5 bases). Looked up from germline, CDR1 is LGHNA and CDR2 is YSLEER. Trimming pared 3 bases from V and 0 bases from J, leaving 12 bases between. The CDR3 consists of 15 residues.

The chain combines TRBV15 with TRBJ1-2; TRBD1 is a possible D gene (5 bases). The CDR3 runs 14 residues. Germline CDR1 reads LNHNV; CDR2 reads YYDKDF (reference sequence). Deletions cut 0 bases from V and 8 bases from J, with 13 bases between. As DNA, the CDR3 is TGTGCCACCAGCAGAGATACGGGGGTCGGCGGCTACACCTTC. It is translated as CATSRDTGVGGYTF.

Only a few counts were recorded for this clonotype. This sequence joins TRBV27 and TRBJ1-5, with 8 bases identical to TRBD1. V lost 0 bases, J lost 6 bases, and 4 bases stayed unmatched. The germline V gene has CDR1 MNHEY and CDR2 SMNVEV (reference sequence). CDR3 length: 15 residues. For the CDR3, the DNA is TGTGCCAGCAGTTTATCTACAGGGGGACGTCAGCCCCAGCATTTT. Protein: CASSLSTGGRQPQHF.

Only a few counts were recorded for this clonotype. It may be a read error: a sequence one base away is much more abundant. The rearrangement joins TRBV5-1 to TRBJ1-1; D is ambiguous. The CDR3 has 13 amino acids. From germline, CDR1 is SGHRS and CDR2 YFSETQ. CDR3 region: CASSLEMNTEAFF. Written as DNA, the CDR3 is TGTGCCAGCAGCTTAGAGATGAACACTGAAGCTTTCTTT.

The genes are TRBV12-3 or TRBV12-4 and TRBJ2-7, with 8 bases matching TRBD2. Trimming at V came to 3 bases and at J to 7 bases, leaving 11 bases not matched to a gene. The CDR3 runs 15 residues. DNA for the CDR3: TGTGCCAGCAGTTTTCAGAGCGGGAGATTGGGAGAGCAGTACTTC. It yields the protein CASSFQSGRLGEQYF.